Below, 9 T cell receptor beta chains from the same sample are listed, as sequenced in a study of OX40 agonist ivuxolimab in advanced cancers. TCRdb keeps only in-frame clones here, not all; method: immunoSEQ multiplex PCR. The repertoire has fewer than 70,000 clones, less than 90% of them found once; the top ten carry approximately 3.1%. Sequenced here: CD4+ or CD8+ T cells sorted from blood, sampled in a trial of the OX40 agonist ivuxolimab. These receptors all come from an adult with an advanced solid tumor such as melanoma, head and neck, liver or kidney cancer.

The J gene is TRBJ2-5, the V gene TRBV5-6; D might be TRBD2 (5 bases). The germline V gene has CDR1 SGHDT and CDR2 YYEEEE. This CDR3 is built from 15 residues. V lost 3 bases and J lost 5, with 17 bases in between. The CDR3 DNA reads TGTGCCAGCAGCTGGAGTACGGGAAGGAGGGAGACCCAGTACTTC. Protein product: CASSWSTGRRETQYF.

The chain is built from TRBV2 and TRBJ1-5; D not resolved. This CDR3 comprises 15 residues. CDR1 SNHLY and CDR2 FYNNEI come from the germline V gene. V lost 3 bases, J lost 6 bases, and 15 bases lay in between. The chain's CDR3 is CASSEEAGPSQPQHF. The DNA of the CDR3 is TGTGCCAGCAGTGAGGAGGCAGGTCCAAGTCAGCCCCAGCATTTT. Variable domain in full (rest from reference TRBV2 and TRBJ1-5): EPEVTQTPSHQVTQMGQEVILRCVPISNHLYFYWYRQILGQKVEFLVSFYNNEISEKSEIFDDQFSVERPDGSNFTLKIRSTKLEDSAMYFCASSEEAGPSQPQHFGDGTRLSIL.

CDR3 in amino acids: CASRDRNSGNTIYF. In DNA, the CDR3 is TGTGCCAGCAGAGACAGAAACTCTGGAAACACCATATATTTT. The chain employs TRBV7-2 and TRBJ1-3; D is perhaps TRBD1 (5 bases). CDR1 is SGHTA and CDR2 is FQGNSA in the germline V gene. Deletions cut 6 bases from V and 0 bases from J, with 9 bases between. The length of the CDR3 is 14 residues.

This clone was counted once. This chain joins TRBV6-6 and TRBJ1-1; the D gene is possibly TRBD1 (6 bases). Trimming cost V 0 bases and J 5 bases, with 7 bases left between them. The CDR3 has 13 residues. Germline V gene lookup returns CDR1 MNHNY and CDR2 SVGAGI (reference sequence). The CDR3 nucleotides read TGTGCCAGCAGTTACTCTGGGACAACTGAAGCTTTCTTT. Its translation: CASSYSGTTEAFF.

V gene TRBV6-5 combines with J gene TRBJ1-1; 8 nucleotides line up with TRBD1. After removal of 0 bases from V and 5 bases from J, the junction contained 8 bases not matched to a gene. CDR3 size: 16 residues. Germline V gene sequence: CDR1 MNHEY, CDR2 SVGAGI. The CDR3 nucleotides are TGTGCCAGCAGTTACTCGAACCAGGGGGCGCGAACTGAAGCTTTCTTT. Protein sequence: CASSYSNQGARTEAFF.

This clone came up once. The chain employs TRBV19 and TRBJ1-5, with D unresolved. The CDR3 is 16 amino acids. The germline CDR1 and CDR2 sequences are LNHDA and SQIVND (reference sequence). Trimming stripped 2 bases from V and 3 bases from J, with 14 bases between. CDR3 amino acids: CASSIKFGMYNQPQHF. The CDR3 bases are TGTGCCAGTAGTATAAAGTTTGGGATGTACAATCAGCCCCAGCATTTT.

As DNA, the CDR3 is TGCGCCAGCAGCAGAGGACAGGGGGGCCCCTACGAGCAGTACTTC. Translating it yields CASSRGQGGPYEQYF. The chain has TRBV5-1 and TRBJ2-7, with TRBD1 matching 10 bases. Germline loops: CDR1 SGHRS, CDR2 YFSETQ. This CDR3 contains 15 residues. V shed 4 bases and J 2 bases; nucleotides not matched to a gene: 6.

CDR3 amino acids: CASSLDGDRGQDTF. The CDR3, as DNA: TGCGCCAGCAGCCTCGACGGGGACAGGGGGCAGGACACCTTC. This sequence joins TRBV5-1 and TRBJ1-2, with 12 nucleotides matching TRBD1. V lost 4 bases to trimming and J lost 12 bases; unmatched junction nucleotides: 10. This CDR3 has 14 amino acids. CDR1 is SGHRS and CDR2 is YFSETQ in the germline V gene.

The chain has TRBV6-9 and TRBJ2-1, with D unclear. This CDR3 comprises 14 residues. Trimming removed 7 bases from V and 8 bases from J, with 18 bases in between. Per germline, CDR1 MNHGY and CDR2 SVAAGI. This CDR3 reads CASTRREKGYEQFF. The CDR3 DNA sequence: TGTGCCAGCACCCGTCGCGAAAAAGGGTATGAGCAGTTCTTC.